This T cell receptor (beta chain) came from a study of cytomegalovirus exposure and HLA in healthy donors. In this sample, this clone turned up once. Antigen specificity is unknown. Study findings and constraints: Several of the most significant clusters were apparently associated with common viral pathogens in a later analysis.

Germline values: CDR1 PRHDT, CDR2 FYEKMQ (reference sequence). J gave up 0 bases and V 4 bases, and 7 bases lay outside the gene matches. CDR3 length: 18 amino acids. Amplification used 60 Vbeta primers and 13 Jbeta primers. Produced via immunoSEQ multiplex PCR; TCRdb's table is partial and in-frame only. Of some 120,000 clones in the sample, 80% were seen once. The specimen was PBMCs. This chain connects TRBV13 to TRBJ2-7, with TRBD2 matching over 15 bases. This receptor was obtained from a male donor in good health and CMV-seronegative. The chain's CDR3 is CASSYRTSGRESSYEQYF. As DNA, the CDR3 is TGTGCCAGCAGCTACAGGACTAGCGGGAGGGAAAGCTCCTACGAGCAGTACTTC. Drawing the rest from reference TRBV13 and TRBJ2-7, the complete variable domain is AAGVIQSPRHLIKEKRETATLKCYPIPRHDTVYWYQQGPGQDPQFLISFYEKMQSDKGSIPDRFSAQQFSDYHSELNMSSLELGDSALYFCASSYRTSGRESSYEQYFGPGTRLTVT.